The T cell receptor (beta chain) under discussion was sequenced for a study of T cell repertoires in cytomegalovirus infection. About the study: Matching HLA type and CMV infection were both indicated by public TCR beta signatures.

TCRdb recomputed calls from the reads with MiXCR, one row per CDR3 protein. Seen here are around 450,000 distinct CDR3 sequences, about 33% observed once, and the top ten hold about 13%. Germline CDR1 reads LNHDA; CDR2 reads SQIVND (reference sequence). V was trimmed by 3 bases and J by 4 bases, leaving 10 bases between them. The CDR3 consists of 14 residues. Study-wide results and caveats: What dominated the ex vivo response were HLA-C-restricted CMV-specific TCR beta clonotypes.

As concerns this clonotype: The antigen remains unidentified.

Sample: PBMCs. The clonotype was recovered from a human donor in good health (CMV status not recorded). Some clones in this sample may be carry-over from other donors' samples. This sequence joins TRBV19 and TRBJ2-1; D ambiguous. In DNA form, the CDR3 reads TGTGCCAGTAGTATTAGTCAGAGGTACAATGAGCAGTTCTTC. The encoded protein is CASSISQRYNEQFF.